Listed below are T cell receptor beta chains from one sample, sequenced in a study of CD8 T cells in Susac syndrome. TCRdb passed the immunoSEQ multiplex PCR reads through MiXCR, listing each CDR3 protein once. The data hold about 300,000 distinct CDR3 sequences, with 89% observed a single time. The sequenced material came from CD8+ T cells from PBMCs. These TCRs come from a human donor with multiple sclerosis. The CDR3 runs from the conserved cysteine through the conserved F or W. The order of the fields is J gene, V gene, clone size, D gene, CDR3 DNA, CDR3 protein. A D gene is named only where the DNA matches it firmly. Only some rows state a clone size, as once, few, many or a class for expanded clones.

TRBJ1-2 TRBV7-9 - - TGTGCCAGCAGCCCAGTGGCAGGGCCGAGTCATGGCTACACCTTC CASSPVAGPSHGYTF
TRBJ1-1 TRBV10-2 - - TGCGCCAGCGGTCAGGGAACAGCTGAAGCTTTCTTT CASGQGTAEAFF
TRBJ1-3 TRBV7-2 - - TGTGCCAGCAGCGAAGGGCGGCAGGGAAGAAACACCATATATTTT CASSEGRQGRNTIYF
TRBJ1-2 TRBV18 once TRBD1 TGTGCCAGCTCACCACGTGCTACAGGGGGCTGGGGCTACACCTTC CASSPRATGGWGYTF
TRBJ2-1 TRBV20-1 - TRBD2 TGCAGTGCTAGACTAGGACTAGAAGGGGAGAAAGGCTACAATGAGCAGTTCTTC CSARLGLEGEKGYNEQFF
TRBJ1-1 TRBV4-1 - - TGCGCCAGCAGCCAAAATGACAGGATTGAAGCTTTCTTT CASSQNDRIEAFF
TRBJ2-1 TRBV30 - TRBD2 TGTGCCTGGCTCGGCCTGACTAGCCCTCACAATGAGCAGTTCTTC CAWLGLTSPHNEQFF
TRBJ2-7 TRBV6-1 - TRBD1 TGTGCCAGCATCCCAAAGACAGGGGGCCTCTCCTACGAGCAGTACTTC CASIPKTGGLSYEQYF
TRBJ1-1 TRBV12-3/TRBV12-4 once - TGTGCCAGCAGCGACGCCACTGAAGCTTTCTTT CASSDATEAFF
TRBJ2-7 TRBV15 - - TGTGCCACCAGCAGCCCCCTGAGCTCCTACGAGCAGTACTTC CATSSPLSSYEQYF
TRBJ1-1 TRBV20-1 - - TGCAGTGCTAGACCCAGGGGATGGGCTGAAGCTTTCTTT CSARPRGWAEAFF
TRBJ2-3 TRBV6-2/TRBV6-3 - TRBD2 TGTGCCAGCAGTTACATCACTAGCGGAGATACGCAGTATTTT CASSYITSGDTQYF
TRBJ2-5 TRBV27 - TRBD1 TGTGCCAGCAGTTCTACAGGGGGAGCAGAGACCCAGTACTTC CASSSTGGAETQYF
TRBJ2-1 TRBV3-1 - - TGTGCCAGCAGCCAACCGGGACCCTACAATGAGCAGTTCTTC CASSQPGPYNEQFF
TRBJ2-1 TRBV9 - TRBD2 TGTGCCAGCAGCGAAGAGGGAGGGAGCAATGAGCAGTTCTTC CASSEEGGSNEQFF
TRBJ2-7 TRBV2 few - TGTGCCAGCAGTGACCTGTCCTACGAGCAGTACTTC CASSDLSYEQYF
TRBJ2-5 TRBV7-9 - - TGTGCCAGCAGCTTACCTCCCGGTGTGGAATACCAAGAGACCCAGTACTTC CASSLPPGVEYQETQYF
TRBJ2-2 TRBV6-5 - TRBD2 TGTGCCAGCAGCTGGACTAGCGGGAGCACCGGGGAGCTGTTTTTT CASSWTSGSTGELFF
TRBJ1-2 TRBV7-9 - - TGTGCCAGCAGCCCACCACTTGACCCAAAAGGAGGCTACACCTTC CASSPPLDPKGGYTF
TRBJ2-1 TRBV4-2 - - TGTGCCAGCAGCCCGTGGTCAGGGGGGTCCTACAATGAGCAGTTCTTC CASSPWSGGSYNEQFF
TRBJ1-4 TRBV5-4 - - TGTGCCAGCAGCTTCTGGGGTCTGAATGAAAAACTGTTTTTT CASSFWGLNEKLFF
TRBJ1-1 TRBV4-3 - - TGCGCCAGCAGCCAAGGTTCAGGGGCGAACACTGAAGCTTTCTTT CASSQGSGANTEAFF
TRBJ2-1 TRBV2 - - TGTGCCAGCAGGCGGACCGAGTCCTACAATGAGCAGTTCTTC CASRRTESYNEQFF
TRBJ1-3 TRBV20-1 - - TGCAGTGCTACAACAAGGGACCGGTCTGGAAACACCATATATTTT CSATTRDRSGNTIYF
TRBJ2-7 TRBV5-1 once TRBD1 TGCGCCAGCAGCTTCGAAAATACCGGGACAGGGGTTGGATTGGGCTACGAGCAGTACTTC CASSFENTGTGVGLGYEQYF
TRBJ2-7 TRBV4-2 - TRBD2 TGTGCCAGCAGCAATACTATAGCGGGAGCCCTCCACGAGCAGTACTTC CASSNTIAGALHEQYF
TRBJ2-7 TRBV9 - - TGTGCCAGCAGTCATCTATCGGGGGAGCAGTACTTC CASSHLSGEQYF
TRBJ2-3 TRBV30 once - TGTGCCTGGAGTCCGGGGGCGCGTGGAGATACGCAGTATTTT CAWSPGARGDTQYF
TRBJ2-3 TRBV4-3 - TRBD2 TGCGCCAGCAGCCACCAGGGACTAGCGGCGAGCACAGATACGCAGTATTTT CASSHQGLAASTDTQYF
TRBJ2-7 TRBV20-1 - - TGCAGTGCTAGAACAGGGCCGGGCTACGAGCAGTACTTC CSARTGPGYEQYF
TRBJ2-5 TRBV15 - TRBD2 TGTGCCACCAGCATCACCGGGGGCGGGGGGGCCGAGACCCAGTACTTC CATSITGGGGAETQYF
TRBJ2-7 TRBV7-9 - - TGTGCCAGCAGCCCCCCTACGGGACCGCGCGGGACAGCCACCTACGAGCAGTACTTC CASSPPTGPRGTATYEQYF
TRBJ2-3 TRBV24-1 - TRBD2 TGTGCCACCAGTGTTCCTAGCGGGAGTATAGATACGCAGTATTTT CATSVPSGSIDTQYF
TRBJ2-2 TRBV28 - TRBD2 TGTGCCAGCAGTCTCCCAGGGACTACCACCGGGGAGCTGTTTTTT CASSLPGTTTGELFF
TRBJ1-2 TRBV20-1 - - TGCAGTGCTAGAGATGGGGGTGGGACCTATGGCTACACCTTC CSARDGGGTYGYTF
TRBJ2-1 TRBV28 - - TGTGCCAGCAGAGACTCGGGTACCGATCCCTACAATGAGCAGTTCTTC CASRDSGTDPYNEQFF
TRBJ2-2 TRBV9 - - TGTGCCAGCAGCGTAGACTGGGTGGCCGGGGAGCTGTTTTTT CASSVDWVAGELFF
TRBJ2-7 TRBV15 - - TGTGCCACCAGCACGAGACTTTATTACGAGCAGTACTTC CATSTRLYYEQYF
TRBJ2-1 TRBV5-1 - TRBD2 TGCGCCAGCAGCTTTGAGCGGGGATCCTACAATGAGCAGTTCTTC CASSFERGSYNEQFF
TRBJ2-7 TRBV6-6 - - TGTGCCAGCAACGAGGTGGCGGGAACCTACGAGCAGTACTTC CASNEVAGTYEQYF
TRBJ2-1 TRBV7-3 - - TGTGCCAGCAGCCCCACGGGCGGGCCCGGCGGTGAGCAGTTCTTC CASSPTGGPGGEQFF
TRBJ1-1 TRBV30 - - TGTGCCTGGTTTAGGGGGTGGACTGAAGCTTTCTTT CAWFRGWTEAFF
TRBJ2-1 TRBV30 - TRBD2 TGTGCCTGGAGAGGATCGACTAGCGGGAGGATCAATGAGCAGTTCTTC CAWRGSTSGRINEQFF
TRBJ2-1 TRBV7-2 - - TGTGCCAGCAGCTTAGCTCAGGGCTATGAGCAGTTCTTC CASSLAQGYEQFF
TRBJ2-5 TRBV6-5 once TRBD1 TGTGCCAGCAGTTATGTCCCCCCAGGGGGCACAGGCCTTTCGTGGACCCAGTACTTC CASSYVPPGGTGLSWTQYF
TRBJ2-2 TRBV30 - - TGTGCCTGGAGTGTAAGCTTCAGCGGGGAGCTGTTTTTT CAWSVSFSGELFF
TRBJ2-1 TRBV27 - TRBD2 TGTGCCAGCAGTCCCTATAGCGGGAGACTTAATGAGCAGTTCTTC CASSPYSGRLNEQFF
TRBJ2-7 TRBV27 - - TGTGCCAGCAGTTTGGTCGGGAGCTCCTACGAGCAGTACTTC CASSLVGSSYEQYF
TRBJ1-5 TRBV5-6 - - TGTGCCAGCAGCCACCGAGACAGGTACAATCAGCCCCAGCATTTT CASSHRDRYNQPQHF
TRBJ2-7 TRBV20-1 - TRBD2 TGCAGTGCTGAGTCCGGGACTAGTAATCCTAGCGACGAGCAGTACTTC CSAESGTSNPSDEQYF
TRBJ1-5 TRBV19 once - TGTGCCAGTACCACCCGGATCGTCGGGGAATATAGCAATCAGCCCCAGCATTTT CASTTRIVGEYSNQPQHF
TRBJ2-3 TRBV28 - - TGTGCCAGCACCGACGGAAGCACAGATACGCAGTATTTT CASTDGSTDTQYF
TRBJ2-7 TRBV20-1 few - TGCAGTGCTAGAGAAGGGGGGGCGGGTGAGCAGTACTTC CSAREGGAGEQYF
TRBJ2-1 TRBV6-2/TRBV6-3 - TRBD1 TGTGCCAGCAGTTACTGGACAGGGGACTACAATGAGCAGTTCTTC CASSYWTGDYNEQFF
TRBJ1-1 TRBV9 - - TGTGCCAGCAGCGTGGAGGGGGGCGGCACTGAAGCTTTCTTT CASSVEGGGTEAFF
TRBJ2-7 TRBV20-1 - - TGCAGTGCTAGACCCGGGACCGTGGATTCCTACGAGCAGTACTTC CSARPGTVDSYEQYF
TRBJ1-5 TRBV6-2/TRBV6-3 - TRBD1 TGTGCCAGCAGCATACAGGGGGCAGGTTATAGCAATCAGCCCCAGCATTTT CASSIQGAGYSNQPQHF
TRBJ2-7 TRBV6-6 - - TGTGCCAGCAGTTACGCACCCTCCTACGAGCAGTACTTC CASSYAPSYEQYF
TRBJ2-3 TRBV7-6 - - TGTGCCAGCAGCTCCCTGACACTGACTAGCACAGATACGCAGTATTTT CASSSLTLTSTDTQYF